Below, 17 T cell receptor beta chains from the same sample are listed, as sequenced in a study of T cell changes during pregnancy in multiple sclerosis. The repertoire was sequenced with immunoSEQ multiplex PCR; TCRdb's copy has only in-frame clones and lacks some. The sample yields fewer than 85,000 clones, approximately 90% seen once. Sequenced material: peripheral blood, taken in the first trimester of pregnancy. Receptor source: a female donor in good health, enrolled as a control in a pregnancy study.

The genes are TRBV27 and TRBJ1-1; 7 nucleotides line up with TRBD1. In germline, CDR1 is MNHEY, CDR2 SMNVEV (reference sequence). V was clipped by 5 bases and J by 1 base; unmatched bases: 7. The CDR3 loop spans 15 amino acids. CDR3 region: CASSLTGSSNTEAFF. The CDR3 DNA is TGTGCCAGCAGTCTGACAGGGAGTTCGAACACTGAAGCTTTCTTT.

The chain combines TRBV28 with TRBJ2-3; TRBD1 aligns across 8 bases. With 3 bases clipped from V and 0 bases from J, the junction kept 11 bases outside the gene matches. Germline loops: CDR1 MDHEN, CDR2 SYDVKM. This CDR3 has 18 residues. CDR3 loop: CASSFQGALEFSTDTQYF. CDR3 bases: TGTGCCAGCAGTTTCCAGGGGGCGCTTGAGTTTAGCACAGATACGCAGTATTTT.

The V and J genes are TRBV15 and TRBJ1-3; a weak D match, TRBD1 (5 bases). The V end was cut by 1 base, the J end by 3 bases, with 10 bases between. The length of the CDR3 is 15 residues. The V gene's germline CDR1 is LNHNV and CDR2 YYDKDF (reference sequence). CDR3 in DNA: TGTGCCACCAGCAGAGGAGAGACAGATGGAAACACCATATATTTT. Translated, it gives CATSRGETDGNTIYF.

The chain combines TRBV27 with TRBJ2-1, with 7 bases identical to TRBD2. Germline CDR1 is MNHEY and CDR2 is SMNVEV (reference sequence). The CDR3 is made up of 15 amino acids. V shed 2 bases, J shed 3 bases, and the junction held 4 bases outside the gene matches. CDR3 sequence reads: CASSLGRGIYNEQFF. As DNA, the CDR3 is TGTGCCAGCAGTTTAGGGCGGGGGATCTACAATGAGCAGTTCTTC.

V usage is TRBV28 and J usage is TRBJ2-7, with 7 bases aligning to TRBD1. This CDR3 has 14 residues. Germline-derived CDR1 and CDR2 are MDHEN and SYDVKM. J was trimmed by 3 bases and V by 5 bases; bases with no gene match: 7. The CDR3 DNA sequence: TGTGCCAGCAGTAGCCTCCGGGACAGCTACGAGCAGTACTTC. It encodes CASSSLRDSYEQYF.

The CDR3 sequence is CASRGGGIEKLFF. The CDR3 coding sequence is TGTGCCAGCAGGGGCGGGGGGATCGAAAAACTGTTTTTT. This rearrangement joins TRBV28 to TRBJ1-4; possible D gene TRBD1, 5 bases. The CDR3 extends over 13 amino acids. Germline-derived CDR1 and CDR2 are MDHEN and SYDVKM. With 6 bases removed from V and 8 bases from J, the gap between germline ends came to 13 bases. The full variable domain, with the rest looked up from reference TRBV28 and TRBJ1-4, is DVKVTQSSRYLVKRTGEKVFLECVQDMDHENMFWYRQDPGLGLRLIYFSYDVKMKEKGDIPEGYSVSREKKERFSLILESASTNQTSMYLCASRGGGIEKLFFGSGTQLSVL.

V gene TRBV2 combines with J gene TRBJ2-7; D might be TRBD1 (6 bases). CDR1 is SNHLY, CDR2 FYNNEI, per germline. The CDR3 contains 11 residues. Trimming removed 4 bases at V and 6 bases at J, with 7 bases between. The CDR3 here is CASSAQGEQYF. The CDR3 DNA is TGTGCCAGCAGTGCACAGGGCGAGCAGTACTTC.

CDR3 nucleotide sequence: TGCGCCAGCAGCTTGACAGGAGGAGGGACTGAAGCTTTCTTT. This sequence encodes CASSLTGGGTEAFF. The chain has TRBV5-1 and TRBJ1-1; D possibly corresponds to TRBD1 (5 bases). CDR1 is SGHRS, CDR2 YFSETQ, per germline. CDR3 length: 14 residues. V was clipped by 1 base and J by 5 bases, with 12 bases between them.

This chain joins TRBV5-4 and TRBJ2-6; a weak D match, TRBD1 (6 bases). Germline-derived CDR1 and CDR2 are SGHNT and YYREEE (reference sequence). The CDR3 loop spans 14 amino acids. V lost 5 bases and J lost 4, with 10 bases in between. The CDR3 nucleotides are TGTGCCAGCAGTGACAGGTCCGGGGCCAACGTCCTGACTTTC. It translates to CASSDRSGANVLTF.

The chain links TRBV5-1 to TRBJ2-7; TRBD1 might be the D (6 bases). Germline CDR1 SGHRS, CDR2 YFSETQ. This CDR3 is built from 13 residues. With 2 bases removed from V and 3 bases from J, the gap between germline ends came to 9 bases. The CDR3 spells CASSLQQGYEQYF. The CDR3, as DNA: TGCGCCAGCAGCTTACAACAGGGCTACGAGCAGTACTTC.

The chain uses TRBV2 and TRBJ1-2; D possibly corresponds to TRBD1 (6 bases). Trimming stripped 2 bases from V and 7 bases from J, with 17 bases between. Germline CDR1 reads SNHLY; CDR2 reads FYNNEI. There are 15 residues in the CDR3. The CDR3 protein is CASSESATGLVGYTF. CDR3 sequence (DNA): TGTGCCAGCAGTGAATCGGCCACAGGGTTGGTTGGCTACACCTTC.

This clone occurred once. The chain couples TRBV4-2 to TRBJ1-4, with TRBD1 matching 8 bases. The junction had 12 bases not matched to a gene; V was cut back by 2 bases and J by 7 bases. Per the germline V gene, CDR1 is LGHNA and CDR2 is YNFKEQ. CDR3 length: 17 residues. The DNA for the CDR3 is TGTGCCAGCAGCCAAAGAGGGACAGGCGGTTTACGTGAAAAACTGTTTTTT. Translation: CASSQRGTGGLREKLFF.

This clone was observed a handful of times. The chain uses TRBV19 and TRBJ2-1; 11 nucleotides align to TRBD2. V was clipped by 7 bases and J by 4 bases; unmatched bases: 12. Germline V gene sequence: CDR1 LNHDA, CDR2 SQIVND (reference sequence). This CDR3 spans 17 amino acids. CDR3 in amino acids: CASTPTRLAGMYNEQFF. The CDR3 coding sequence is TGTGCCAGTACCCCCACCCGACTAGCGGGGATGTACAATGAGCAGTTCTTC.

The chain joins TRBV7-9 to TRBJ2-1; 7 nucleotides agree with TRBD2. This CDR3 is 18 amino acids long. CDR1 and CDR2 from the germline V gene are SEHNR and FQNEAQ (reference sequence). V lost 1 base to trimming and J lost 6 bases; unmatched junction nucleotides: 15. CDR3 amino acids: CASSLGGGEAGVSNEQFF. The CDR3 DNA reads TGTGCCAGCAGCTTAGGGGGTGGGGAGGCGGGAGTGAGCAATGAGCAGTTCTTC.

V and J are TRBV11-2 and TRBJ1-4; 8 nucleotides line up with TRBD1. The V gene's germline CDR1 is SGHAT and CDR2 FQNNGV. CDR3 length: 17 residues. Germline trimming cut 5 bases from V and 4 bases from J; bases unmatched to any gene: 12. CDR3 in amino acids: CASSLTGGKTLNEKLFF. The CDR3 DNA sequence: TGTGCCAGCAGCCTCACAGGGGGTAAAACTCTTAATGAAAAACTGTTTTTT. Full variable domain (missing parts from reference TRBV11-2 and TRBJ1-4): EAGVAQSPRYKIIEKRQSVAFWCNPISGHATLYWYQQILGQGPKLLIQFQNNGVVDDSQLPKDRFSAERLKGVDSTLKIQPAKLEDSAVYLCASSLTGGKTLNEKLFFGSGTQLSVL.

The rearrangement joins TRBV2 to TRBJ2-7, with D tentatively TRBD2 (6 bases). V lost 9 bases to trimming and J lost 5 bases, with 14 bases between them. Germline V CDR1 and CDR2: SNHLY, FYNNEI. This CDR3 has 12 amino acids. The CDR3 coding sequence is TGTGCCAGTAGTACCGGGACTCACGAGCAGTACTTC. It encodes CASSTGTHEQYF.

The CDR3 loop is CASSRGAYEQYF. CDR3 bases: TGTGCCAGCAGTCGGGGGGCCTACGAGCAGTACTTC. The V call is TRBV11-3, the J call TRBJ2-7; the match to TRBD2 covers 7 bases. The germline gives CDR1 SGHNT, CDR2 YENEEA. J lost 2 bases, V lost 6 bases, and 1 base had no gene match. The CDR3 sequence is 12 residues long.